This TCR beta chain came from a study of T cell responses to AZD1222 COVID-19 vaccine. Sequenced by immunoSEQ multiplex PCR; TCRdb stores in-frame clones only, minus some. The sample includes around 97,000 clones, approximately 89% seen only once; the top ten take 20%. A few counts support this clone. V shed 6 bases and J shed 1 base, with 4 bases lying between them. Germline loops: CDR1 MNHEY, CDR2 SVGEGT. This CDR3 has 11 residues. The chain has TRBV6-2 or TRBV6-3 and TRBJ2-7; no clear D gene. Here the sequenced sample was peripheral blood, taken on day 0 of AZD1222 vaccination. The sequence came from an adult in good health. The CDR3 bases are TGTGCCAGCAGCCAATCCTACGAGCAGTACTTC. Protein sequence: CASSQSYEQYF.